This TCR beta chain was documented in a study of cytomegalovirus exposure and HLA in healthy donors. Both 60 Vbeta primers and 13 Jbeta primers went into the PCR. The assay was immunoSEQ multiplex PCR, and TCRdb's table has in-frame clones only and misses some. The sample consists of some 150,000 clones, over 65% of them appearing once. Note on this clone: The antigen is not known.

With 0 bases clipped from V and 9 bases from J, the junction kept 10 bases outside the gene matches. CDR3 length equals 16 residues. CDR1 is MNHEY, CDR2 SVGAGI, per germline. Whole-study results and caveats: While the bulk of TCR sequences proved rare, some public TCRs turned up in many donors. TRBV6-2, TRBV6-3 and other indistinguishable V segments were excluded. Upon later analysis, HLA-associated TCR beta chains proved more clonally expanded than other, equally common chains.

There were likely unrecorded immune exposures, though donors were nominally healthy when sampled. The chain uses TRBV6-5 and TRBJ2-1; 8 bases are shared with TRBD1. The sequence derives from a man between 35 and 55 years old in good health and CMV-seropositive. Sequenced: PBMCs. The chain's CDR3 is CASSYSPGQATIEQFF. CDR3 DNA sequence: TGTGCCAGCAGTTACTCTCCGGGACAGGCTACAATTGAGCAGTTCTTC.